The T cell receptor beta chain described here comes from a study of blood T cell repertoires in COVID-19 (dated by TCRdb to about 2020). For the wider study: The collaborator samples originated in the United States, Italy and Spain and spanned the acute and convalescent phases of COVID-19. The material from the prospective study consisted of cDNA or gDNA derived from T cells, B-cell-depleted T cells, or PBMCs. Subjects who had been exposed to COVID-19, were actively infected with it, or had recovered from it provided the deeply sampled blood TCRbeta repertoires that made up the dataset. The repertoires were released in a freely available public database intended as a resource for research on the immune response to SARS-CoV-2. The samples were drawn from two sources: the first 160 participants of the ongoing ImmuneRACE study, and 1,000 to 1,500 subjects contributed by 6 global collaborators. A de-identified subject ID, COVID-19 status, age in years and sex were almost always included in the sample metadata. Where available, HLA class I and class II types were obtained from metadata supplied by the sample provider rather than from assay-based typing.

Collaborating institutions collected whole blood in K2EDTA tubes following their own protocols. Collaborator samples were shipped for TCRbeta analysis as frozen whole blood, isolated PBMCs, or DNA extracted from either sample type. The germline V gene yields MNHNS for CDR1 and SASEGT for CDR2. The CDR3 contains 23 residues, cysteine and phenylalanine counted. Only the CDR3 region is kept as DNA, spanning 69 bases read in frame from base 1. V gives up 0 bases and J gives up 9 bases, and the segment between their germline ends measures 36 bases. TCRbeta CDR3 regions were amplified from genomic DNA using the immunoSEQ Assay, a bias-controlled multiplex PCR. The source study handled its data this way. The number of nucleated cells in each sample was estimated by amplification of reference gene primers within the assay. To quantify the absolute abundance of each unique TCRbeta CDR3 rearrangement, sequence reads were collapsed and filtered. For each sample, productive Simpson clonality was calculated as the square root of Simpson's diversity index across productive rearrangements. TCRdb re-hosts the immuneACCESS table, in-frame sequences only. Its copies lack some clones; in the studies checked, an unresolved V gene accounts for under half of them, and the cause for the rest is not known. V and J calls plus clone size are reproduced from that table; the DNA served to infer D and trimming. In all, the sample holds about 90,000 clones, and approximately 80% of those were seen once. The ten top clones hold 6.5% to 9% of the sample.

Concerning this clone: Its recognized antigen is unknown. No much larger clone is present one base from it, and per-base qualities are unavailable.

The research as a whole found: The quantity of clinical and demographic metadata differed by source and by participant and was supplied without curation.

Here the chain combines TRBV6-1 and TRBJ1-6, with TRBD1 perhaps the D gene, on 5 matching bases. This receptor was identified in a man aged 70-80 years with acute or convalescent COVID-19. Sequencing was carried out using peripheral blood. The bases read TGTGCCAGCAGTGAAGCGCTTAGGGGAAAACAGGATGGGGTTTGGATATACGGTTCACCCCTCCACTTT. Its amino acids are CASSEALRGKQDGVWIYGSPLHF.